Included here is one T cell receptor beta chain sequence, with context. The antigen remains undetermined. Germline CDR1 is MNHEY and CDR2 is SVGEGT. Trimming at V came to 2 bases and at J to 8 bases, leaving 4 bases not matched to a gene. The CDR3 has 15 residues. This sample was taken from a study of early T cells in non-severe SARS-CoV-2 infection. Whole-study context: Unsorted whole-blood RNA was sequenced in bulk, leaving chains unpaired. Study findings and constraints: Private and CD4 specificities were missed by VDJdb matching, which favored anti-spike CD8 responses.

Individual cDNA molecules received unique molecular identifiers. TCRdb reprocessed the 5' RACE reads with MiXCR, giving one entry per CDR3 protein. Of about 27,000 distinct CDR3 sequences listed, around 3% are singletons. Input material: whole blood. The chain uses TRBV6-2 or TRBV6-3 and TRBJ2-1, with 12 positions matching TRBD2. The source of this sequence is an adult who was a healthcare worker with PCR-confirmed SARS-CoV-2 infection or an uninfected control (not recorded which). The CDR3 protein is CASSYPTSGGDEQFF. The CDR3 bases are TGTGCCAGCAGTTACCCGACTAGCGGGGGTGATGAGCAGTTCTTC.